This TCR beta chain stems from a study of T-cell memory formation after mild COVID-19. Trimming removed 6 bases from V and 2 bases from J, with 16 bases in between. This CDR3 is built from 15 residues. Germline CDR1 is WSHSY and CDR2 is SAAADI. This clonotype was detected a few times. Its antigen is not known. MiXCR was run by TCRdb on the 5' RACE reads, yielding one entry per CDR3 protein. The table lists fewer than 350,000 distinct CDR3 sequences, roughly an eighth of them singletons. The study, taken as a whole, reports: Researchers found some responding clones in pre-infection memory, a sign that cross-reactive memory joined.

The sequence was obtained from a man aged 18 to 30 who had mild COVID-19 (a few samples of this study predate the infection). Cell type and time point are not known. Sequenced material: PBMCs or a T cell subset sorted from them (not recorded which). The chain is built from TRBV10-2 and TRBJ1-1; unclear D gene. The CDR3 DNA is TGCGCCAGCAGATCTCCCGTCCGGTACAACACTGAAGCTTTCTTT. Its translation is CASRSPVRYNTEAFF.